The 18 T cell receptor beta chains listed next were all sequenced from one sample in a study of human T cells and chemical hapten exposure. Each CDR3 protein is one row after TCRdb ran MiXCR on the RACE reads. This sample yields around 150,000 distinct CDR3 sequences, of which roughly 26% are seen a single time; around 2.3% belongs to the top ten. Time point reported: patch test 3, about 24 weeks after DPC sensitization. Sample treatment: therapeutic diphenylcyclopropenone sensitization with weekly scalp DPC. Sequences were derived from whole blood, sampled in connection with sensitization to the hapten diphenylcyclopropenone (DPC). The receptor source for this set is a woman aged 18-29 years with alopecia areata. Some clones in this sample may be carry-over from other donors' samples.

The V and J genes are TRBV27 and TRBJ2-7, with a tentative D call TRBD1 (5 bases). The CDR3 covers 15 residues. Germline-derived CDR1 and CDR2 are MNHEY and SMNVEV (reference sequence). V lost 0 bases and J 2 bases, leaving 11 bases between the germline ends. The CDR3 DNA reads as TGTGCCAGCAGTTTATCCGGACACGGCCCCTACGAGCAGTACTTC. Translating it yields CASSLSGHGPYEQYF.

The J gene is TRBJ2-1, the V gene TRBV20-1; D unresolved. The germline V gene encodes CDR1 DFQATT and CDR2 SNEGSKA (reference sequence). The V end was cut by 6 bases, the J end by 9 bases, with 9 bases between. CDR3 length: 10 residues. In nucleotides, the CDR3 is TGCAGTGCGTCTAGAGTTGAGCAGTTCTTC. Protein: CSASRVEQFF.

There are a few counts of this clonotype. J is TRBJ2-7 and V is TRBV20-1; 11 bases fit TRBD2. Per germline, CDR1 DFQATT and CDR2 SNEGSKA (reference sequence). The CDR3 spans 14 residues. The J segment lost 6 bases and the V segment lost 3 bases, leaving 7 bases of the junction unmatched. CDR3 sequence: CSASVAGGPSEQYF. The CDR3 DNA is TGCAGTGCTAGTGTAGCGGGGGGGCCCTCCGAGCAGTACTTC.

The chain links TRBV27 to TRBJ1-5; TRBD1 might be the D (5 bases). From germline, CDR1 is MNHEY and CDR2 SMNVEV (reference sequence). The CDR3 contains 12 residues. Trimming stripped 3 bases from V and 7 bases from J, with 7 bases between. CDR3 bases: TGTGCCAGCAGTTTCACAGGACAGCCCCAGCATTTT. Translation gives CASSFTGQPQHF.

This clonotype appeared a few times. The chain uses TRBV6-2 or TRBV6-3 and TRBJ2-2; D gene uncertain. The V end was cut by 8 bases, the J end by 1 base, with 8 bases between. The CDR3 spans 13 residues. Germline V lookup: CDR1 MNHEY, CDR2 SVGEGT. CDR3 sequence (DNA): TGTGCCAGCCGGCCTAGGAACACCGGGGAGCTGTTTTTT. Translating gives CASRPRNTGELFF.

CDR3: CASSLLARADTQYF. CDR3 bases: TGTGCCAGCAGTTTATTAGCTCGGGCAGATACGCAGTATTTT. The V call is TRBV28, the J call TRBJ2-3; D call uncertain. This CDR3 has 14 amino acids. Trimming cost V 1 base and J 4 bases, with 9 bases left between them. Germline V CDR1 and CDR2: MDHEN, SYDVKM.

This clonotype was detected only a few times. V is TRBV15 and J is TRBJ2-3; 7 positions agree with TRBD1. There are 17 residues in the CDR3. J was trimmed by 2 bases and V by 1 base; bases with no gene match: 9. Germline assignment: CDR1 LNHNV and CDR2 YYDKDF (reference sequence). CDR3 sequence (DNA): TGTGCCACCAGCAGAGTTGGGGTAGGGACAGTCACAGATACGCAGTATTTT. Protein product: CATSRVGVGTVTDTQYF.

The chain joins TRBV10-3 to TRBJ1-1; D is uncertain. The germline V and J ends were trimmed by 8 bases and 0 bases, with 13 bases remaining between them. CDR3 size: 14 residues. CDR1 and CDR2 (germline): ENHRY, SYGVKD. CDR3 coding DNA: TGTGCCATCCGAAGGGAGAGCTTGAACACTGAAGCTTTCTTT. It is translated as CAIRRESLNTEAFF.

Ten or more counts support this clonotype. V usage is TRBV11-2 and J usage is TRBJ1-1; unclear D gene. Trimming pared 1 base from V and 5 bases from J, leaving 8 bases between. Germline values: CDR1 SGHAT, CDR2 FQNNGV. The CDR3 spans 13 residues. The CDR3 here is CASSLGGFTEAFF. The CDR3 bases are TGTGCCAGCAGCTTAGGAGGCTTTACTGAAGCTTTCTTT. The whole variable domain, filled in from reference TRBV11-2 and TRBJ1-1, reads EAGVAQSPRYKIIEKRQSVAFWCNPISGHATLYWYQQILGQGPKLLIQFQNNGVVDDSQLPKDRFSAERLKGVDSTLKIQPAKLEDSAVYLCASSLGGFTEAFFGQGTRLTVV.

This clonotype was seen a few times. The chain links TRBV5-1 to TRBJ2-2; 9 bases line up with TRBD1. V trimming: 1 base; J trimming: 6 bases; junction bases outside the gene matches: 1. The CDR3 is made up of 14 amino acids. The V gene's germline CDR1 is SGHRS and CDR2 YFSETQ. In nucleotides, the CDR3 is TGCGCCAGCAGCTTGACAGGGGGCCCCGGGGAGCTGTTTTTT. Translating it yields CASSLTGGPGELFF.

The V call is TRBV28, the J call TRBJ1-5, with TRBD1 matching over 9 bases. J gave up 6 bases and V 4 bases, and 7 bases lay outside the gene matches. Germline CDR1 is MDHEN and CDR2 is SYDVKM. This CDR3 region has 15 residues. CDR3 DNA: TGTGCCAGCAGTTGGGGACAGGGAGGATTTCAGCCCCAGCATTTT. Protein product: CASSWGQGGFQPQHF.

The chain combines TRBV4-1 with TRBJ2-3, with 10 bases aligning to TRBD1. The V gene's germline CDR1 is MGHRA and CDR2 YSYEKL. V shed 4 bases and J 12 bases; nucleotides not matched to a gene: 10. The CDR3 runs to 14 residues. CDR3 amino acids: CASSPMTGGSRQYF. The CDR3 bases are TGCGCCAGCAGCCCCATGACAGGGGGCTCAAGACAGTATTTT.

This clonotype was counted between two and nine times. The genes are TRBV6-2 or TRBV6-3 and TRBJ2-5, with D possibly matching TRBD2 (7 bases). Trimming left V 6 bases short and J 8 bases short, with 16 bases between. CDR1 and CDR2 from the germline V gene are MNHEY and SVGEGT. The length of the CDR3 is 13 residues. The CDR3 DNA is TGTGCCAGCAGGAGGGGGGGGGCCGCCACCCAGTACTTC. This encodes CASRRGGAATQYF.

This clonotype was detected only a few times. This chain connects TRBV6-1 to TRBJ2-7, with D possibly TRBD2 on 5 matching bases. The V gene's germline CDR1 is MNHNS and CDR2 SASEGT. Deletions cut 1 base from V and 5 bases from J, with 9 bases between. CDR3 length equals 13 residues. The DNA for the CDR3 is TGTGCCAGCAGTGAAGATTCCGGGAACGAGCAGTACTTC. Protein: CASSEDSGNEQYF.

V is TRBV20-1 and J is TRBJ1-1, with D maybe TRBD1 (6 bases). The germline V and J ends were trimmed by 6 bases and 2 bases, with 19 bases remaining between them. The CDR3 is made up of 15 amino acids. Germline CDR1 is DFQATT and CDR2 is SNEGSKA (reference sequence). CDR3 sequence: CSATNPTGSNTEAFF. The CDR3 DNA follows: TGCAGTGCCACCAATCCCACAGGGTCTAACACTGAAGCTTTCTTT.

The genes are TRBV6-6 and TRBJ2-4; TRBD2 aligns across 10 bases. This CDR3 region has 15 residues. Per the germline V gene, CDR1 is MNHNY and CDR2 is SVGAGI (reference sequence). Germline trimming cut 6 bases from V and 5 bases from J; bases unmatched to any gene: 7. The CDR3 loop reads CASRSSGSGENIQYF. The CDR3 DNA reads TGTGCCAGCAGATCTAGCGGGAGTGGCGAAAACATTCAGTACTTC.

This clonotype was recorded a few times. The chain employs TRBV20-1 and TRBJ2-2; D gene unclear. CDR1 and CDR2 (germline): DFQATT, SNEGSKA (reference sequence). V lost 2 bases and J lost 1, with 5 bases in between. The CDR3 is made up of 13 amino acids. CDR3 nucleotide sequence: TGCAGTGCTAGATTGAGGAACACCGGGGAGCTGTTTTTT. Its translation: CSARLRNTGELFF.

V gene TRBV18 combines with J gene TRBJ1-3; D remains ambiguous. Germline assignment: CDR1 KGHSH and CDR2 LQKENI. This CDR3 has 17 residues. Trimming pared 3 bases from V and 0 bases from J, leaving 15 bases between. This chain's CDR3 is CASSPLFRTSSGNTIYF. The DNA of the CDR3 is TGTGCCAGCTCACCCCTCTTCAGGACTTCCTCTGGAAACACCATATATTTT.